This T cell receptor beta chain was profiled in a study of read filtering for tumor transcriptome and immune sequencing. Study context: Whole-transcriptome libraries were prepared after DNase treatment. Study-level results: The CD138-negative fraction was mixed bone marrow immune cells, not pure T cells.

At least ten counts were recorded for this clonotype. Antigen unknown. The germline V gene has CDR1 MDHEN and CDR2 SYDVKM. V gave up 8 bases and J gave up 5 bases; unmatched junction bases: 10. The CDR3 has 15 amino acids. Sampling of bone marrow took place during active disease in every patient. This library used roughly 370 ng RNA and molecular barcoded adaptors spanning alpha/delta and beta/gamma chains. TCRdb reprocessed the reads with MiXCR, giving one entry per CDR3 protein. The sample lists 30,000 to 45,000 distinct CDR3 sequences, roughly 15% occurring once. The sample taken for sequencing was a population of CD138-negative cells sorted from bone marrow. The sequence was obtained from a donor aged 40 or over with multiple myeloma. The V gene is TRBV28, the J gene TRBJ2-4; 9 nucleotides match TRBD1. CDR3 region: CASGGTGSSQNIQYF. CDR3 nucleotides: TGTGCCAGCGGTGGGACAGGGAGTTCCCAAAACATTCAGTACTTC.